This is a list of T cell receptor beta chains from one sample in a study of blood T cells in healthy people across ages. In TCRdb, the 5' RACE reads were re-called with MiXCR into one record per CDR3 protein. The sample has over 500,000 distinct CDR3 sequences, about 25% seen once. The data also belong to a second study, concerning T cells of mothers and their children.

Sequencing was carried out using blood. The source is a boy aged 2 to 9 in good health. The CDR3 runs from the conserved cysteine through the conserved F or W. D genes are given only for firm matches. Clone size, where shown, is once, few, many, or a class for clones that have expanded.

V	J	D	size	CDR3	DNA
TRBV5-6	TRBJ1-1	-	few	CASSQTMNTEAFF	TGTGCCAGCAGCCAGACCATGAACACTGAAGCTTTCTTT
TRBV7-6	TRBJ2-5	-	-	CASSRPPARGETQYF	TGTGCCAGCAGCCGCCCCCCAGCGAGGGGGGAGACCCAGTACTTC
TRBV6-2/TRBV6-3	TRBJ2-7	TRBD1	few	CASKEPTGTYEQYF	TGTGCCAGCAAAGAACCGACAGGGACCTACGAGCAGTACTTC
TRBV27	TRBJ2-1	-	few	CASSKRAYNEQFF	TGTGCCAGCTCCAAGCGAGCCTACAATGAGCAGTTCTTC
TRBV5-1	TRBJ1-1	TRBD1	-	CASSLKWTGGSAEAFF	TGCGCCAGCAGCCTTAAATGGACAGGGGGTAGTGCTGAAGCTTTCTTT
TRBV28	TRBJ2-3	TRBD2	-	CASSDAGADTQYF	TGTGCCAGCAGCGACGCGGGAGCAGATACGCAGTATTTT
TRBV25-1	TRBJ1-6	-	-	CASSETASSYNSPLHF	TGTGCCAGCAGTGAAACCGCCAGCTCCTATAATTCACCCCTCCACTTT
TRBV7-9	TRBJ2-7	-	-	CASSFSRGSGVYEQYF	TGTGCCAGCAGCTTTTCCCGGGGTTCTGGGGTCTACGAGCAGTACTTC
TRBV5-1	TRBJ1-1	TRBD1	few	CASSGTGGNTEAFF	TGCGCCAGCAGCGGGACAGGGGGGAACACTGAAGCTTTCTTT
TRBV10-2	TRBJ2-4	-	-	CASSESGTKNIQYF	TGCGCCAGCAGTGAGTCAGGGACCAAAAACATTCAGTACTTC
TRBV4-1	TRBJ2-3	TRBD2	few	CASSQELAGANTQYF	TGCGCCAGCAGCCAAGAGCTAGCGGGGGCCAATACGCAGTATTTT
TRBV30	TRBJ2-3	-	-	CAWSGLVGGDTQYF	TGTGCCTGGTCTGGACTAGTAGGGGGAGATACGCAGTATTTT
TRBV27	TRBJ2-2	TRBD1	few	CASPNLGTGGTGELFF	TGTGCCAGCCCCAATTTGGGGACAGGGGGAACCGGGGAGCTGTTTTTT
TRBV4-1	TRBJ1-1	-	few	CASSQAYRATEAFF	TGCGCCAGCAGCCAAGCCTACAGGGCCACTGAAGCTTTCTTT
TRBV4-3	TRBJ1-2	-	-	CASSQDKDYGYTF	TGCGCCAGCAGCCAAGATAAGGACTATGGCTACACCTTC
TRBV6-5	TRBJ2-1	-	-	CASSYSVGLVGYEQFF	TGTGCCAGCAGTTACTCGGTGGGGTTAGTCGGTTATGAGCAGTTCTTC
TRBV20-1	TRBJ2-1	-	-	CSARAPHEQFF	TGCAGTGCTAGGGCCCCCCATGAGCAGTTCTTC
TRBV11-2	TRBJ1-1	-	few	CASSLFGTPNTEAFF	TGTGCCAGCAGCTTATTCGGAACCCCAAACACTGAAGCTTTCTTT
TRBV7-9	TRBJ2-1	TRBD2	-	CASSPSGGPEYNEQFF	TGTGCCAGCAGTCCATCGGGGGGGCCGGAATACAATGAGCAGTTCTTC
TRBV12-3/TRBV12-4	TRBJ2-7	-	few	CASSATGADYEQYF	TGTGCCAGCAGCGCTACAGGAGCGGATTACGAGCAGTACTTC
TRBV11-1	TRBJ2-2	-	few	CASSPPLGGELFF	TGTGCCAGCAGCCCCCCCCTGGGGGGAGAGCTGTTTTTT
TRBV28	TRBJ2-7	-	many	CASSFLLGFVATAFEQYF	TGTGCCAGCAGTTTCCTCCTAGGATTTGTAGCGACAGCCTTCGAGCAGTACTTC
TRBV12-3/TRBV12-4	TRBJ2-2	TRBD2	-	CASRTSGDTGELFF	TGTGCCAGCAGGACTAGCGGGGACACCGGGGAGCTGTTTTTT
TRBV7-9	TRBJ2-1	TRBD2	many	CASSFLTSGANEQFF	TGTGCCAGCAGCTTTTTAACTAGCGGGGCGAATGAGCAGTTCTTC
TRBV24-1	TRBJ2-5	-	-	CATSDFETQYF	TGTGCCACCAGTGATTTTGAGACCCAGTACTTC
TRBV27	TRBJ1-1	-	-	CASSWGAANTEAFF	TGTGCCAGCAGTTGGGGAGCGGCGAACACTGAAGCTTTCTTT
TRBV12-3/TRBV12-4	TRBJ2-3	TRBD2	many	CASSLGLAGTDTQYF	TGTGCCAGCAGCCTGGGACTAGCGGGCACAGATACGCAGTATTTT
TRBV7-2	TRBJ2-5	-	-	CASSPGVREAQYF	TGTGCCAGCAGCCCGGGGGTGAGGGAGGCCCAGTACTTC
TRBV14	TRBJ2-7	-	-	CASSQETQNPYEQYF	TGTGCCAGCAGCCAAGAAACACAGAACCCCTACGAGCAGTACTTC
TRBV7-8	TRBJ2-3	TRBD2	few	CASSLRLAGGGTDTQYF	TGCGCCAGCAGCTTACGACTAGCGGGGGGCGGCACAGATACGCAGTATTTT
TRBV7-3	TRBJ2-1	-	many	CASSFTWGEQFF	TGTGCCAGCAGCTTTACCTGGGGTGAGCAGTTCTTC
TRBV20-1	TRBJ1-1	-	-	CSAGSGNTEAFF	TGCAGTGCTGGATCGGGAAACACTGAAGCTTTCTTT
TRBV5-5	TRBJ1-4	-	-	CASSVPRDPTNEKLFF	TGTGCCAGCAGCGTACCCCGGGACCCCACTAATGAAAAACTGTTTTTT
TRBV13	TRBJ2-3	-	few	CASSLGRRDFTDTQYF	TGTGCCAGCAGTCTCGGGCGGAGGGACTTCACAGATACGCAGTATTTT
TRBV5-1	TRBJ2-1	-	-	CASSLAQTALGHEQFF	TGCGCCAGCAGCTTGGCCCAGACGGCTCTAGGCCATGAGCAGTTCTTC
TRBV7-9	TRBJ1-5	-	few	CASSWGSGQPQHF	TGTGCCAGCAGTTGGGGGTCAGGGCAGCCCCAGCATTTT
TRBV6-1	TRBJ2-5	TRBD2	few	CASRPGTSGRAGETQYF	TGTGCCAGCAGACCCGGGACTAGCGGGAGGGCCGGAGAGACCCAGTACTTC
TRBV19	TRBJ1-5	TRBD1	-	CASSIGTGSERYSNQPQHF	TGTGCCAGTAGTATTGGGACAGGTTCGGAGCGATATAGCAATCAGCCCCAGCATTTT
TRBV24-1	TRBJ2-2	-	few	CATSSETGELFF	TGTGCCACCAGTTCAGAAACCGGGGAGCTGTTTTTT
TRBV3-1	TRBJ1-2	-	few	CASSQDFRDNYGYTF	TGTGCCAGCAGCCAAGATTTCCGGGACAACTATGGCTACACCTTC